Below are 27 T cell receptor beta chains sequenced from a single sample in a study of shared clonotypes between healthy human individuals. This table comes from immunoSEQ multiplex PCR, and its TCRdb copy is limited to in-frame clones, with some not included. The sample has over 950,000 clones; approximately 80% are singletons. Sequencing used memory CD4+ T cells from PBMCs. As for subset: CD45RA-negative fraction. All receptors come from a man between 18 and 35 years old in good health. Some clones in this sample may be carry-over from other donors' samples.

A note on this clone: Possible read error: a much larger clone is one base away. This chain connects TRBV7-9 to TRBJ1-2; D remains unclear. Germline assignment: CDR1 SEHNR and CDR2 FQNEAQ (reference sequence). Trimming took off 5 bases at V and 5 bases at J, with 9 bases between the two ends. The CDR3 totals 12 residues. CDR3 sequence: CASSVLGYGYTF. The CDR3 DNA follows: TGTGCCAGCAGCGTGTTGGGGTATGGCTACACCTTC.

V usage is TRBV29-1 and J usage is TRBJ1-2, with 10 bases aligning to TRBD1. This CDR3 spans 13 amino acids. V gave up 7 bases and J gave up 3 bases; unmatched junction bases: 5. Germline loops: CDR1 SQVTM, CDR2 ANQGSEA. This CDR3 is CSAGQGVDYGYTF. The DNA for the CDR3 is TGCAGCGCTGGACAGGGGGTCGACTATGGCTACACCTTC.

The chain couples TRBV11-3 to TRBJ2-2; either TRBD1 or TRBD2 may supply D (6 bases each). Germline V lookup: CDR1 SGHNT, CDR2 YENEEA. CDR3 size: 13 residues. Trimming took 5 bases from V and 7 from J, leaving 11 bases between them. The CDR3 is CASSGGQGGELFF. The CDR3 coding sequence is TGTGCCAGCAGCGGGGGGCAGGGCGGGGAGCTGTTTTTT.

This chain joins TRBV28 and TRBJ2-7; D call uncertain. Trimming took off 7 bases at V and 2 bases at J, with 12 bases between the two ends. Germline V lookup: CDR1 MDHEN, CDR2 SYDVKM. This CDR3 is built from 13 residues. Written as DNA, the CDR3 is TGTGCCAGCATGTACCGGCAGACCTACGAGCAGTACTTC. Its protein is CASMYRQTYEQYF. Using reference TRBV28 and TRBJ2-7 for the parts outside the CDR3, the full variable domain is DVKVTQSSRYLVKRTGEKVFLECVQDMDHENMFWYRQDPGLGLRLIYFSYDVKMKEKGDIPEGYSVSREKKERFSLILESASTNQTSMYLCASMYRQTYEQYFGPGTRLTVT.

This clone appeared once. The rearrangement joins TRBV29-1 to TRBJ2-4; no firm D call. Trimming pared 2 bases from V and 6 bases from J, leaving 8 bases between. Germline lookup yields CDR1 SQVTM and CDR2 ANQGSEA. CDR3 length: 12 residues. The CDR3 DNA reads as TGCAGCGTTGAACACACGGCAAACATTCAGTACTTC. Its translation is CSVEHTANIQYF. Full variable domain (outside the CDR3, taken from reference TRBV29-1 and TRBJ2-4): SAVISQKPSRDICQRGTSLTIQCQVDSQVTMMFWYRQQPGQSLTLIATANQGSEATYESGFVIDKFPISRPNLTFSTLTVSNMSPEDSSIYLCSVEHTANIQYFGAGTRLSVL.

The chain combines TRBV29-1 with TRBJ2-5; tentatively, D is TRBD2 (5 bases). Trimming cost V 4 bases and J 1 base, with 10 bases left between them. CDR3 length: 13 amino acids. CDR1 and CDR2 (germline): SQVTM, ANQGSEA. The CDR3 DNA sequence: TGCAGCGTTGGCCGGGAACCCCAAGAGACCCAGTACTTC. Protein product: CSVGREPQETQYF.

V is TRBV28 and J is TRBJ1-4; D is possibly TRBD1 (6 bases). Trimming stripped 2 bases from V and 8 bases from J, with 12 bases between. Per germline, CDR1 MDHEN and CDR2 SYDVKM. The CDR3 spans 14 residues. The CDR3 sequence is CASSLPGQREKLFF. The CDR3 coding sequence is TGTGCCAGCAGTTTACCAGGACAGAGGGAAAAACTGTTTTTT.

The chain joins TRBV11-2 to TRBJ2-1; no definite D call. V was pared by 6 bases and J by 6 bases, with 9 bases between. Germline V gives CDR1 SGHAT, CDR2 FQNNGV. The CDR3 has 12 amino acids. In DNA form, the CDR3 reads TGTGCCAGCAGACCGTATGGCAATGAGCAGTTCTTC. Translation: CASRPYGNEQFF.

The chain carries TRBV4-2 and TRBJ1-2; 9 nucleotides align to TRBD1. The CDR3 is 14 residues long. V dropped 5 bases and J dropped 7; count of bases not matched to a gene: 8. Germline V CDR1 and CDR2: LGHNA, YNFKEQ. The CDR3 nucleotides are TGTGCCAGCAGCGGGACAGGGAATTTTCGTGGCTACACCTTC. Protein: CASSGTGNFRGYTF.

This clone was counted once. The CDR3 region has the DNA TGTGCCAGCAGTGTTACGCTGGGCCAGCAGTACTTC. It translates to CASSVTLGQQYF. V usage is TRBV25-1 and J usage is TRBJ2-7; no firm D call. In germline, CDR1 is MGHDK, CDR2 SYGVNS. The CDR3 contains 12 residues. Between the trimmed V and J ends, which lost 4 bases and 8 bases, there was a span of 12 bases.

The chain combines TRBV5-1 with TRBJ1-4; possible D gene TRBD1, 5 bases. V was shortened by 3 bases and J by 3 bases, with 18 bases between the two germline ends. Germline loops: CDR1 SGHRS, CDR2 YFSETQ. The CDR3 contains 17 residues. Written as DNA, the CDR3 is TGCGCCAGCAGCTGGGGCCTTGGGCAGGCCCCTAATGAAAAACTGTTTTTT. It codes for CASSWGLGQAPNEKLFF. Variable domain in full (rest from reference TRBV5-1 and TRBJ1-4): KAGVTQTPRYLIKTRGQQVTLSCSPISGHRSVSWYQQTPGQGLQFLFEYFSETQRNKGNFPGRFSGRQFSNSRSEMNVSTLELGDSALYLCASSWGLGQAPNEKLFFGSGTQLSVL.

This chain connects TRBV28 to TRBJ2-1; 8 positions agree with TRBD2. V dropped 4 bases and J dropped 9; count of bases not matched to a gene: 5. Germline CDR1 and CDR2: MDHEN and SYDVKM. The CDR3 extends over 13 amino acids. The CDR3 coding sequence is TGTGCCAGCAGTTCCCGACTAGCGTCTGAGCAGTTCTTC. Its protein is CASSSRLASEQFF.

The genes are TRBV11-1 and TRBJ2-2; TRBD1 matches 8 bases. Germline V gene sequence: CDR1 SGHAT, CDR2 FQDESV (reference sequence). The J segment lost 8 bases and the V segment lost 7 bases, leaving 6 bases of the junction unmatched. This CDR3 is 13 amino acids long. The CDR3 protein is CASKRTGIGELFF. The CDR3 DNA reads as TGTGCCAGCAAACGGACAGGGATTGGGGAGCTGTTTTTT.

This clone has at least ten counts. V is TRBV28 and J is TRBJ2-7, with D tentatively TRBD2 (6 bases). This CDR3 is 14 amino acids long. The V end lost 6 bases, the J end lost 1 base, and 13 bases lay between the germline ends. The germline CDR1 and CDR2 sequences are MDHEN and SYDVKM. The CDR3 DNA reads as TGTGCCAGCAGCCAAGCGGGCCGGTCCTACGAGCAGTACTTC. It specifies CASSQAGRSYEQYF.

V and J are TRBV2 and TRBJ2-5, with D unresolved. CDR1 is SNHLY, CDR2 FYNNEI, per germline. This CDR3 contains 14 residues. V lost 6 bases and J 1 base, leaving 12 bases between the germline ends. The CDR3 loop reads CASSLLVSQETQYF. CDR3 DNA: TGTGCCAGCAGCCTCCTGGTCTCCCAAGAGACCCAGTACTTC. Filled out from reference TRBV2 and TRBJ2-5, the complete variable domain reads EPEVTQTPSHQVTQMGQEVILRCVPISNHLYFYWYRQILGQKVEFLVSFYNNEISEKSEIFDDQFSVERPDGSNFTLKIRSTKLEDSAMYFCASSLLVSQETQYFGPGTRLLVL.

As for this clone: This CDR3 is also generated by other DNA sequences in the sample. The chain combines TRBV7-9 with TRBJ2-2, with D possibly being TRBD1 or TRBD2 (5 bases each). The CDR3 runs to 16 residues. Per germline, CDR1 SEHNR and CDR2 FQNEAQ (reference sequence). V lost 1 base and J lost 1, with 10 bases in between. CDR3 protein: CASSLGGGQNTGELFF. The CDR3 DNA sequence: TGTGCCAGCAGCTTAGGAGGAGGACAGAACACCGGGGAGCTGTTTTTT.

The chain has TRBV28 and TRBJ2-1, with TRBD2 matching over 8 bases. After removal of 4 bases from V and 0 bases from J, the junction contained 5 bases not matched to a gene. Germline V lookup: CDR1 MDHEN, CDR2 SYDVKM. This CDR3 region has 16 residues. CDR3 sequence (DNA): TGTGCCAGCAGTTCCTATAGCGGGAACTCCTACAATGAGCAGTTCTTC. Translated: CASSSYSGNSYNEQFF.

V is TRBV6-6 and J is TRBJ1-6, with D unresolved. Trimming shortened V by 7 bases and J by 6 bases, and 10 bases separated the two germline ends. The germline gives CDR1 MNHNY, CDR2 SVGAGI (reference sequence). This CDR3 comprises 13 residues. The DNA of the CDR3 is TGTGCCAGCATGCGGCAGCCTAATTCACCCCTCCACTTT. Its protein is CASMRQPNSPLHF.

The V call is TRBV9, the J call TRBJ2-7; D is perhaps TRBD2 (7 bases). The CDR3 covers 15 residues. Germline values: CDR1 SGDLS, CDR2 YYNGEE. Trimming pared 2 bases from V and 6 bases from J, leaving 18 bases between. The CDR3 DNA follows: TGTGCCAGCAGCGTGACGACATCGGGGGGCACCGAGCAGTACTTC. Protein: CASSVTTSGGTEQYF.

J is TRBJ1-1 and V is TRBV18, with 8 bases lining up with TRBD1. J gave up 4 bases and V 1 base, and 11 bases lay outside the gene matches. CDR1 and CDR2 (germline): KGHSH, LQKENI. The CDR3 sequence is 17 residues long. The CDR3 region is CASSPRVPGGDGTEAFF. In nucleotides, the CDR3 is TGTGCCAGCTCACCACGGGTTCCAGGGGGCGACGGCACTGAAGCTTTCTTT.

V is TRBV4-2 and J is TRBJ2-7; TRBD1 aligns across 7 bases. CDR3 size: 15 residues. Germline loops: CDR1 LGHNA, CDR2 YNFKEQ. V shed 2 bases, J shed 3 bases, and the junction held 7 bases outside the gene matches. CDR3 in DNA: TGTGCCAGCAGCCAAAAAACCGGGACAGACTACGAGCAGTACTTC. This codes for CASSQKTGTDYEQYF.

In nucleotides, the CDR3 is TGTGCCACGCTAGCGGCGAGCACAGATACGCAGTATTTT. Protein product: CATLAASTDTQYF. The V gene is TRBV10-3, the J gene TRBJ2-3, with 7 bases identical to TRBD2. The CDR3 has 13 amino acids. V lost 10 bases, J lost 0 bases, and 4 bases stayed unmatched. Germline V gives CDR1 ENHRY, CDR2 SYGVKD.

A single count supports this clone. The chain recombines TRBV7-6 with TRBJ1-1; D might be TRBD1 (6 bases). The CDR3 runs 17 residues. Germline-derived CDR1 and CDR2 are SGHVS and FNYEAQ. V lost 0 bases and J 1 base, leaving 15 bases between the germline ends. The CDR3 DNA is TGTGCCAGCAGCTTAGCGGTTTCGGGGGCCCCGAACACTGAAGCTTTCTTT. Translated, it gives CASSLAVSGAPNTEAFF.

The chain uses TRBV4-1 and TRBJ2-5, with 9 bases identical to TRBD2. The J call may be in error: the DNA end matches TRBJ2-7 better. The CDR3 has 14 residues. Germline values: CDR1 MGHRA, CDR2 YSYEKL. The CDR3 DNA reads TGCGCCAGCAGCCCGCGGGAGGGCCCCTACGAGCAGTACTTC. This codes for CASSPREGPYEQYF.

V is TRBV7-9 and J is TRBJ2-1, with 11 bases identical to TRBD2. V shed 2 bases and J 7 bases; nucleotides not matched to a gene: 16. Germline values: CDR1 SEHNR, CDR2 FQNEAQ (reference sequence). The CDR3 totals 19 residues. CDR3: CASSLREGTSGSLGNEQFF. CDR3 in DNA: TGTGCCAGCAGCTTAAGAGAAGGGACTAGCGGCTCTCTAGGGAATGAGCAGTTCTTC.

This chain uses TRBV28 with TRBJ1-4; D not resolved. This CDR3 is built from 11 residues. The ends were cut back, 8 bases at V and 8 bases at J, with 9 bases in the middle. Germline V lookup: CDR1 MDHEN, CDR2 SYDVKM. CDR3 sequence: CASASGEKLFF. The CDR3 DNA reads TGTGCCAGCGCTTCGGGGGAAAAACTGTTTTTT.

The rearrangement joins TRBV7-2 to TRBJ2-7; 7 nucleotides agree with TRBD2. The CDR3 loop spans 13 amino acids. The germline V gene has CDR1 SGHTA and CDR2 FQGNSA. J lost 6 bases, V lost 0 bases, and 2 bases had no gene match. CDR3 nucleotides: TGTGCCAGCAGCTTAGCGGGAGGGCGCGAGCAGTACTTC. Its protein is CASSLAGGREQYF.